Shown below are 27 T cell receptor beta chains from a single sample sequenced in a study of vaccination and CD4 T cells after COVID-19. These receptors are not linked to any known antigen. Indicated treatment: approximately nine-day PBMC culture with coronavirus spike peptide pools or control peptides (ViraFEST assay). The Oncomine TCR Beta short-read assay sequenced DNA from cultured CD4+ T cells. MiXCR, run by TCRdb on the PCR reads, gives a single entry per CDR3 protein. The table lists about 13,000 distinct CDR3 sequences, approximately 75% of them singletons. The sequenced material came from CD4+ T cells from blood, cultured in vitro. All receptors derive from a human donor who had recovered from COVID-19.

V and J are TRBV20-1 and TRBJ1-5; 9 positions agree with TRBD1. CDR3 length equals 15 residues. Losses at the gene ends were 2 bases for V and 6 bases for J; bases not matched to a gene: 8. Per the germline V gene, CDR1 is DFQATT and CDR2 is SNEGSKA (reference sequence). The CDR3: CSARPVGTGSQPQHF. The CDR3 nucleotides read TGCAGTGCTAGACCGGTGGGGACAGGGAGTCAGCCCCAGCATTTT.

This chain uses TRBV6-1 with TRBJ1-1; D remains ambiguous. V was clipped by 7 bases and J by 0 bases, with 9 bases between them. Germline V gives CDR1 MNHNS, CDR2 SASEGT. The CDR3 is made up of 13 amino acids. CDR3 DNA sequence: TGTGCCAGCAATCCCGAGGTGAACACTGAAGCTTTCTTT. Amino acids: CASNPEVNTEAFF.

The rearrangement links TRBV2 to TRBJ1-1; D unclear. This CDR3 has 14 amino acids. Per the germline V gene, CDR1 is SNHLY and CDR2 is FYNNEI. Deletions cut 6 bases from V and 1 base from J, with 12 bases between. As DNA, the CDR3 is TGTGCCAGCAGATATCAGAGTAGGAACACTGAAGCTTTCTTT. The encoded protein is CASRYQSRNTEAFF.

V usage is TRBV28 and J usage is TRBJ1-1, with a possible D match to TRBD1 (6 bases). The CDR3 length is 14 residues. From germline, CDR1 is MDHEN and CDR2 SYDVKM. With 6 bases removed from V and 4 bases from J, the gap between germline ends came to 15 bases. CDR3 nucleotide sequence: TGTGCCAGCAGGTACAGGGATCGGCGCACTGAAGCTTTCTTT. Encoded protein: CASRYRDRRTEAFF.

The chain couples TRBV20-1 to TRBJ1-2; perhaps TRBD1 as D (5 bases). V lost 3 bases and J lost 1, with 12 bases in between. The CDR3 extends over 14 amino acids. Germline V gene lookup returns CDR1 DFQATT and CDR2 SNEGSKA (reference sequence). In nucleotides, the CDR3 is TGCAGTGCTAGTCTCCAGGGCCTTAACTATGGCTACACCTTC. Translated, it gives CSASLQGLNYGYTF.

The chain carries TRBV20-1 and TRBJ2-7; tentative D call: TRBD2 (5 bases). The CDR3 runs to 13 residues. V shed 6 bases and J shed 7 bases, with 19 bases lying between them. Looked up from germline, CDR1 is DFQATT and CDR2 is SNEGSKA (reference sequence). The CDR3 sequence: CSALLLVGGEQYF. CDR3 nucleotides: TGCAGTGCCCTACTCCTAGTCGGAGGTGAGCAGTACTTC.

The CDR3 loop is CSASNRREQYF. For the CDR3, the DNA is TGCAGTGCTTCGAACCGGCGCGAGCAGTACTTC. V is TRBV20-1 and J is TRBJ2-7; D gene unclear. Deletions cut 5 bases from V and 6 bases from J, with 11 bases between. This CDR3 contains 11 residues. Germline-derived CDR1 and CDR2 are DFQATT and SNEGSKA (reference sequence).

V usage is TRBV7-9 and J usage is TRBJ2-2, with 7 bases that match TRBD1. The CDR3 runs 15 residues. Germline loops: CDR1 SEHNR, CDR2 FQNEAQ (reference sequence). J lost 1 base, V lost 5 bases, and 4 bases had no gene match. CDR3 sequence: CASSKRQGNTGELFF. The CDR3 nucleotides are TGTGCCAGCAGCAAAAGACAGGGGAACACCGGGGAGCTGTTTTTT.

The J gene is TRBJ1-1, the V gene TRBV5-1; no clear D. The CDR3 totals 17 residues. V lost 0 bases and J lost 0, with 15 bases in between. Germline V gene lookup returns CDR1 SGHRS and CDR2 YFSETQ. The CDR3 spells CASSLVVGGSMNTEAFF. CDR3 sequence (DNA): TGCGCCAGCAGCTTGGTCGTAGGTGGCAGCATGAACACTGAAGCTTTCTTT.

The V call is TRBV19, the J call TRBJ2-6; TRBD1 matches at 8 bases. The CDR3 runs 15 residues. V dropped 5 bases and J dropped 0; count of bases not matched to a gene: 0. Germline V gene lookup returns CDR1 LNHDA and CDR2 SQIVND (reference sequence). The CDR3 loop is CASSDRGSGANVLTF. The CDR3 DNA sequence: TGTGCCAGTAGTGACAGGGGCTCTGGGGCCAACGTCCTGACTTTC.

The gene calls are TRBV15 and TRBJ2-7; the D is unclear. CDR1 is LNHNV, CDR2 YYDKDF, per germline (reference sequence). Trimming shortened V by 4 bases and J by 6 bases, and 10 bases separated the two germline ends. The CDR3 is 12 residues long. The CDR3 DNA follows: TGTGCCACCAGCACCCCCCGAGGCGAGCAGTACTTC. Its protein product is CATSTPRGEQYF.

The chain employs TRBV28 and TRBJ1-4; D call uncertain. The germline gives CDR1 MDHEN, CDR2 SYDVKM. The CDR3 totals 15 residues. V lost 0 bases and J lost 7, with 12 bases in between. CDR3 nucleotides: TGTGCCAGCAGTTTATGGGACCCCACGGGTGAAAAACTGTTTTTT. As protein: CASSLWDPTGEKLFF.

In its sample, this clonotype was seen a few times. The J gene is TRBJ1-5, the V gene TRBV15, with 7 positions matching TRBD1. The V gene's germline CDR1 is LNHNV and CDR2 YYDKDF (reference sequence). Trimming took 4 bases from V and 7 from J; bases not matched to a gene: 13. This CDR3 has 16 residues. The DNA of the CDR3 is TGTGCCACCAGCAAGGGGGTCAAAACGACAGGGCAGCCCCAGCATTTT. The encoded protein is CATSKGVKTTGQPQHF.

This clonotype showed up just once. V and J are TRBV10-1 and TRBJ1-2; maybe TRBD1 (5 bases). Germline V lookup: CDR1 WNHNN, CDR2 SYGVQD (reference sequence). Trimming left V 11 bases short and J 4 bases short, with 14 bases between. The CDR3 runs to 12 residues. This CDR3 reads CADRDLTYGYTF. For the CDR3, the DNA is TGCGCCGACCGGGACCTAACCTATGGCTACACCTTC.

V gene TRBV6-1 combines with J gene TRBJ1-2; 9 bases fit TRBD1. CDR3 length equals 11 residues. The V gene end was trimmed by 9 bases and the J gene end by 6 bases; junction bases not matched to a gene: 2. The germline V gene has CDR1 MNHNS and CDR2 SASEGT. DNA of the CDR3: TGTGCCAGTGGACAGGGGAATGGCTACACCTTC. Its translation: CASGQGNGYTF.

This chain links TRBV7-3 with TRBJ2-2; D unresolved. From germline, CDR1 is SGHTA and CDR2 FQGTGA. This CDR3 is 13 amino acids long. Trimming took off 5 bases at V and 5 bases at J, with 9 bases between the two ends. The CDR3 loop reads CASSPPRTGELFF. The DNA for the CDR3 is TGTGCCAGCAGCCCCCCGCGTACCGGGGAGCTGTTTTTT.

The chain has TRBV19 and TRBJ2-7; D is possibly TRBD2 (5 bases). Trimming removed 0 bases at V and 0 bases at J, with 15 bases between. This CDR3 is built from 17 residues. Per the germline V gene, CDR1 is LNHDA and CDR2 is SQIVND (reference sequence). The CDR3 loop is CASSIDGRTASSYEQYF. DNA for the CDR3: TGTGCCAGTAGTATAGATGGCCGGACTGCTTCCTCCTACGAGCAGTACTTC.

V usage is TRBV5-1 and J usage is TRBJ1-2, with 11 bases that match TRBD1. Per germline, CDR1 SGHRS and CDR2 YFSETQ. Trimming cost V 4 bases and J 5 bases; bases outside gene matches: 7. This CDR3 spans 15 amino acids. The CDR3 loop is CASSADRGLWYGYTF. CDR3 in DNA: TGCGCCAGCAGCGCGGACAGGGGGCTTTGGTATGGCTACACCTTC.

The rearrangement joins TRBV7-2 to TRBJ2-3; 7 positions agree with TRBD2. The CDR3 totals 17 residues. V shed 0 bases and J 2 bases; nucleotides not matched to a gene: 8. Germline V CDR1 and CDR2: SGHTA, FQGNSA. Here the CDR3 DNA reads TGTGCCAGCAGCTTAGCTAAGGGGCTAGCGGCCACAGATACGCAGTATTTT. It translates to CASSLAKGLAATDTQYF.

The chain recombines TRBV7-6 with TRBJ2-7; 7 nucleotides match TRBD1. The ends lost 5 bases at V and 3 bases at J; junction bases unmatched: 7. The CDR3 has 14 amino acids. The germline CDR1 and CDR2 sequences are SGHVS and FNYEAQ. The CDR3 nucleotides read TGTGCCAGCAGCCTTGGGGACAGATACTACGAGCAGTACTTC. Its translation: CASSLGDRYYEQYF.

This clonotype turned up a few times. J is TRBJ2-5 and V is TRBV20-1; 8 bases are a match to TRBD2. The CDR3 loop spans 16 amino acids. J gave up 0 bases and V 5 bases, and 11 bases lay outside the gene matches. Per germline, CDR1 DFQATT and CDR2 SNEGSKA (reference sequence). The CDR3 region is CSAGKRREGYQETQYF. CDR3 in DNA: TGCAGTGCTGGGAAGAGACGGGAGGGGTACCAAGAGACCCAGTACTTC.

This rearrangement joins TRBV7-8 to TRBJ1-2, with D maybe TRBD1 (5 bases). Germline CDR1 reads SGHVS; CDR2 reads FQNEAQ. V was trimmed by 0 bases and J by 8 bases, leaving 10 bases between them. This CDR3 is built from 13 residues. DNA for the CDR3: TGTGCCAGCAGCTTAGCGCGGGGGGAGGGCTACACCTTC. Protein product: CASSLARGEGYTF.

The chain links TRBV12-3 or TRBV12-4 to TRBJ2-7; 10 nucleotides align to TRBD1. With V trimmed by 4 bases and J by 5 bases, 8 bases remained unmatched. The CDR3 contains 15 residues. CDR3: CASSSRDRGRHEQYF. DNA of the CDR3: TGTGCCAGCAGTTCGAGGGACAGGGGACGGCACGAGCAGTACTTC.

This chain connects TRBV20-1 to TRBJ1-5; a possible D gene is TRBD1 (5 bases). The germline gives CDR1 DFQATT, CDR2 SNEGSKA (reference sequence). CDR3 size: 10 residues. V lost 3 bases and J 11 bases, leaving 8 bases between the germline ends. The CDR3 nucleotides read TGCAGTGCTAGTCCCAGGGCCCAGCATTTT. As protein: CSASPRAQHF.

This chain uses TRBV19 with TRBJ2-6; perhaps TRBD1 as D (6 bases). V lost 6 bases and J 0 bases, leaving 15 bases between the germline ends. This CDR3 has 17 amino acids. Germline CDR1 LNHDA, CDR2 SQIVND (reference sequence). The CDR3 sequence: CASRRGGRISGANVLTF. CDR3 sequence (DNA): TGTGCCAGTAGGCGAGGGGGACGGATCTCTGGGGCCAACGTCCTGACTTTC.

This clonotype was detected only once. This rearrangement joins TRBV7-9 to TRBJ2-4, with D perhaps TRBD1 or TRBD2 (5 bases each). Trimming took 3 bases from V and 0 from J, leaving 6 bases between them. The germline V gene has CDR1 SEHNR and CDR2 FQNEAQ (reference sequence). The CDR3 has 14 residues. CDR3 coding DNA: TGTGCCAGCAGCTTTGGGACAGCCAAAAACATTCAGTACTTC. This sequence encodes CASSFGTAKNIQYF.

The chain uses TRBV30 and TRBJ1-1; D possibly corresponds to TRBD1 (5 bases). The CDR3 length is 14 residues. The V and J ends lost 4 bases and 1 base respectively, with 13 bases between them. Germline V gene data show CDR1 as GTSNPN and CDR2 as SVGIG (reference sequence). CDR3 amino acids: CAWKGPVRNTEAFF. The CDR3 DNA reads as TGTGCCTGGAAGGGGCCGGTCCGGAACACTGAAGCTTTCTTT.